The following is a T cell receptor (beta chain) sequence with its context. This specimen belongs to a study of blood T cell repertoires in COVID-19. Study-level background: Nucleic acid was either cDNA or gDNA, and it came from T cells, B-cell-depleted T cells, or PBMCs.

The length of the CDR3 is 12 residues. V was cut by 7 bases and J by 4 bases, with 10 bases left in between. Germline values: CDR1 MDHEN, CDR2 SYDVKM. Those enrolled, adults aged roughly 18 to 100 years, came from roughly 22 US areas. Participants' own reports of clinical history determined their cohort assignment. Methods used by the authors: Reference gene primer amplification gave estimated nucleated cell counts. Clones were read by immunoSEQ multiplex PCR, and TCRdb kept only the in-frame ones, dropping some. Clone size and V and J calls were adopted from that table, with D and trimming inferred from the DNA. This table has about 210,000 clones, 65% to 90% appearing once.

The chain carries TRBV28 and TRBJ1-2; D perhaps matches TRBD1 (5 bases). This sequence was found in a woman between 50 and 59 years old with acute COVID-19. The sample consisted of PBMCs or T cells enriched from blood (not recorded which). The CDR3 is CASTPGFYGYTF. Here the CDR3 DNA reads TGTGCCAGCACTCCAGGGTTCTATGGCTACACCTTC.